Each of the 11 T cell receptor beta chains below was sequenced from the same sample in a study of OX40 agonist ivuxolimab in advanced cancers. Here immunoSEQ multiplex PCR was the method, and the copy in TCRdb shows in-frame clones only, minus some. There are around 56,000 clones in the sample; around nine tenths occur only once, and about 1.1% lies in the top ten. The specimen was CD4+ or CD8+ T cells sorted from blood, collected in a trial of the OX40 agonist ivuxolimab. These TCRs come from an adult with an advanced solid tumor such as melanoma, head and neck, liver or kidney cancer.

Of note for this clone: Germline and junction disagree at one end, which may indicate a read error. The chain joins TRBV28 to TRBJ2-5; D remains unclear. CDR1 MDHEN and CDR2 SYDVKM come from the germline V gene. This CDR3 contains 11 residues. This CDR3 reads CASSNNGVPHF. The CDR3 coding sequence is TGTGCCAGCAGCAACAATGGGGTGCCACACTTC.

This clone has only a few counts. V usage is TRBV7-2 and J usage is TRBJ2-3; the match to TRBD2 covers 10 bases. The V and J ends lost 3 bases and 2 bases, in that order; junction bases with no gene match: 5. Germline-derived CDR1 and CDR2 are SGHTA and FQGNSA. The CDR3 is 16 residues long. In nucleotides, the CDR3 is TGTGCCAGCAGCTTTCGGGGGACTAGCGACACAGATACGCAGTATTTT. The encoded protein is CASSFRGTSDTDTQYF. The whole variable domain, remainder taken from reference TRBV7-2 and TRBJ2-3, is GAGVSQSPSNKVTEKGKDVELRCDPISGHTALYWYRQSLGQGLEFLIYFQGNSAPDKSGLPSDRFSAERTGGSVSTLTIQRTQQEDSAVYLCASSFRGTSDTDTQYFGPGTRLTVL.

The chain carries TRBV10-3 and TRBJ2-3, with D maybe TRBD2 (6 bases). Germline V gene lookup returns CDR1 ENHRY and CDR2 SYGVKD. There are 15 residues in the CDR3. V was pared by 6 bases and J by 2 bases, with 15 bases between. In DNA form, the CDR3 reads TGTGCCATCAGGGCGGGATTAACTCACACAGATACGCAGTATTTT. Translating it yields CAIRAGLTHTDTQYF.

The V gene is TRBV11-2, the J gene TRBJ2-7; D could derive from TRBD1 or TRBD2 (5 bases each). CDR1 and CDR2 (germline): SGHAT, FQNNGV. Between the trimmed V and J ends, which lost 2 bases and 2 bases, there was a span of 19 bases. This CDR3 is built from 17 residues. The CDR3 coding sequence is TGTGCCAGCAGCTTAACGATTAGCGAACTAGGGGCCTACGAGCAGTACTTC. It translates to CASSLTISELGAYEQYF.

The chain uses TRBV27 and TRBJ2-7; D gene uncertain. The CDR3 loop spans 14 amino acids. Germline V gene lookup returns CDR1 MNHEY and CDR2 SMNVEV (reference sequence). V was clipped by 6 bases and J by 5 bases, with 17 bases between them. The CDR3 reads CASRSNRFSHEQYF. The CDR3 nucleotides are TGTGCCAGCAGGAGTAATCGGTTCAGCCACGAGCAGTACTTC.

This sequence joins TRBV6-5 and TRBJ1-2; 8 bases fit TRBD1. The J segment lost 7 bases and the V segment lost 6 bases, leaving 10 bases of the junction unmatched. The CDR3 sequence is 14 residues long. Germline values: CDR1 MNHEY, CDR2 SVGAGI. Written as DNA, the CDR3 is TGTGCCAGCAGGACTTTGACAGGGGTCAGTGGCTACACCTTC. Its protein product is CASRTLTGVSGYTF.

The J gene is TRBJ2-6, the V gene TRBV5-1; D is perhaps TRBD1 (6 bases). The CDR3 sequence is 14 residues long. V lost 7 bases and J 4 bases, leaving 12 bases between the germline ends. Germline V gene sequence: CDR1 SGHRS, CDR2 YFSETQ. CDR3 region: CASRTDAGANVLTF. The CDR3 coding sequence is TGCGCCAGCCGGACAGATGCGGGGGCCAACGTCCTGACTTTC.

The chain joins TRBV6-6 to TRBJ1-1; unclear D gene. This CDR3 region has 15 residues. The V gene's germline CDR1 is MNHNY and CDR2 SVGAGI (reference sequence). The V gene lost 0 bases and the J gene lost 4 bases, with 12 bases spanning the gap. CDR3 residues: CASSYSIIWGTEAFF. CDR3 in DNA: TGTGCCAGCAGTTACTCGATTATATGGGGCACTGAAGCTTTCTTT.

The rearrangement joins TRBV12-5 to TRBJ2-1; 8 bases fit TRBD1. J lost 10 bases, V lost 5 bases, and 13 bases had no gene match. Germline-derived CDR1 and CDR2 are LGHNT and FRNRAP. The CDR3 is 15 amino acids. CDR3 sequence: CASGIRTGSFTEQFF. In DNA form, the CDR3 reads TGTGCTAGTGGTATCCGGACAGGGTCCTTTACAGAGCAGTTCTTC.

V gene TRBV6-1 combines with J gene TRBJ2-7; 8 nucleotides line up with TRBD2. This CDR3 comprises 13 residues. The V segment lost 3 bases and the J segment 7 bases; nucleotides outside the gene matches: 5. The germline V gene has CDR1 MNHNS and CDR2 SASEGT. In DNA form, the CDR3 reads TGTGCCAGCAGTGACAAGCGGGAGCGGGAGCAGTACTTC. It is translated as CASSDKREREQYF.

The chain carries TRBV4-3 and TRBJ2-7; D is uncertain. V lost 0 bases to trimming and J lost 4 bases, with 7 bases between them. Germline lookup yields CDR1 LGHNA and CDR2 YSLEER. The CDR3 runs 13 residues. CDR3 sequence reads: CASSQDRRYEQYF. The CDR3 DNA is TGCGCCAGCAGCCAAGATCGAAGGTACGAGCAGTACTTC.